This T cell receptor (beta chain) was observed in a study of cytomegalovirus exposure and HLA in healthy donors. 13 Jbeta primers and 60 Vbeta primers were used for the PCR. Per the study methods: There were about 88 million unique TCR beta chains by a later count, and around 10 million of them were shared. Clones were sequenced by immunoSEQ multiplex PCR, and TCRdb holds only the in-frame ones, with some missing. D and trimming come from the DNA, and the V and J calls and clone size come from that table. The profile shows 120,000 or so clones, 80% of them singletons. Broader study findings: Presence/absence results assume similar sequencing depth per donor, which may not hold. Serostatus for CMV was the only available immune exposure information. Based on reports, TCR beta sequences accurately predicted HLA-A and HLA-B alleles for most subjects.

The CDR3 totals 11 residues. V lost 7 bases and J lost 3, with 4 bases in between. CDR1 SGHRS and CDR2 YFSETQ come from the germline V gene. About this clone: Its antigen remains unknown.

The sequencing sample was made of PBMCs. This TCR was recovered from a man aged 25-40 years in good health and CMV-seropositive. V and J are TRBV5-1 and TRBJ2-2; D is unresolved. CDR3 sequence: CASSDTGELFF. CDR3 DNA sequence: TGCGCCAGCTCCGACACCGGGGAGCTGTTTTTT.